This is a list of T cell receptor beta chains from one sample in a study of T cell changes during pregnancy in multiple sclerosis. The method was immunoSEQ multiplex PCR; TCRdb's version includes in-frame clones alone and lacks a portion of them. This table holds some 30,000 clones, 89% found once. Material: CD8+ T cells from peripheral blood mononuclear cells, obtained in the third trimester of pregnancy. The receptor source for this set is a female donor with multiple sclerosis, enrolled in a pregnancy study. CDR3s include the opening cysteine and the closing phenylalanine or tryptophan. Each record gives: V gene, J gene, clone size, D gene, CDR3 protein, CDR3 DNA. A D gene is named only where the DNA matches it firmly. The size of a clone is reported for some rows only, either as once, few or many, or as a class for expanded clones.

v_call: TRBV5-4
j_call: TRBJ2-5
clone_size: -
d_call: TRBD2
cdr3_aa: CASSLGGSGGARETQYF
cdr3_nt: TGTGCCAGCAGCTTGGGTGGTAGCGGGGGGGCCCGGGAGACCCAGTACTTC

v_call: TRBV5-4
j_call: TRBJ1-2
clone_size: -
d_call: -
cdr3_aa: CASSPGRVGGYTF
cdr3_nt: TGTGCCAGCAGCCCCGGCAGGGTTGGTGGCTACACCTTC

v_call: TRBV9
j_call: TRBJ2-7
clone_size: -
d_call: -
cdr3_aa: CASSPQQGTGFEQYF
cdr3_nt: TGTGCCAGCAGTCCACAACAGGGAACCGGGTTCGAGCAGTACTTC

v_call: TRBV11-3
j_call: TRBJ2-7
clone_size: -
d_call: -
cdr3_aa: CASSFVSGQSYEQYF
cdr3_nt: TGTGCCAGCAGCTTCGTTAGCGGCCAATCCTACGAGCAGTACTTC

v_call: TRBV7-9
j_call: TRBJ2-3
clone_size: -
d_call: TRBD1
cdr3_aa: CASSSPGQGANTQYF
cdr3_nt: TGTGCCAGCAGCTCGCCGGGACAGGGGGCAAATACGCAGTATTTT

v_call: TRBV7-9
j_call: TRBJ2-5
clone_size: -
d_call: TRBD1
cdr3_aa: CASSSPLDRGGQETQYF
cdr3_nt: TGTGCCAGCAGCTCCCCCCTGGACAGGGGCGGTCAAGAGACCCAGTACTTC

v_call: TRBV4-1
j_call: TRBJ1-5
clone_size: few
d_call: -
cdr3_aa: CASSQAGASQPQHF
cdr3_nt: TGCGCCAGCAGCCAAGCTGGGGCTAGTCAGCCCCAGCATTTT

v_call: TRBV4-1
j_call: TRBJ2-7
clone_size: -
d_call: TRBD2
cdr3_aa: CASSQFREGPNEQYF
cdr3_nt: TGCGCCAGCAGCCAATTCAGGGAGGGCCCGAACGAGCAGTACTTC

v_call: TRBV5-1
j_call: TRBJ2-5
clone_size: -
d_call: -
cdr3_aa: CASSEQASQETQYF
cdr3_nt: TGCGCCAGCAGCGAGCAGGCTTCCCAAGAGACCCAGTACTTC

v_call: TRBV9
j_call: TRBJ2-7
clone_size: once
d_call: TRBD1
cdr3_aa: CASSAGTGTHYEQYF
cdr3_nt: TGTGCCAGCAGCGCCGGGACAGGGACCCACTACGAGCAGTACTTC

v_call: TRBV27
j_call: TRBJ2-7
clone_size: few
d_call: -
cdr3_aa: CASSTSGTPLEQYF
cdr3_nt: TGTGCCAGCTCTACTTCCGGGACTCCCTTAGAGCAGTACTTC

v_call: TRBV28
j_call: TRBJ2-2
clone_size: once
d_call: TRBD1
cdr3_aa: CASSFGTAVLGELFF
cdr3_nt: TGTGCCAGCAGTTTTGGGACAGCGGTGTTGGGGGAGCTGTTTTTT

v_call: TRBV10-2
j_call: TRBJ2-5
clone_size: -
d_call: TRBD1
cdr3_aa: CASSTDRLQETQYF
cdr3_nt: TGCGCCAGCAGTACGGACAGGCTTCAAGAGACCCAGTACTTC

v_call: TRBV7-9
j_call: TRBJ1-2
clone_size: -
d_call: -
cdr3_aa: CASSLGRARWYTF
cdr3_nt: TGTGCCAGCAGCTTAGGGCGGGCCAGGTGGTACACCTTC

v_call: TRBV7-9
j_call: TRBJ2-1
clone_size: -
d_call: TRBD2
cdr3_aa: CASRAGGPGNEQFF
cdr3_nt: TGTGCCAGCAGGGCGGGGGGGCCTGGGAATGAGCAGTTCTTC